The entry below describes one T cell receptor (beta chain). Its specificity is unknown. The data originate from a study of cytomegalovirus exposure and HLA in healthy donors. General observations from the study: Approximately 160 TCR beta chains were listed as cytomegalovirus-associated. According to a later analysis, TCR clusters from the first cohort tended to co-occur in the 120 or so validation repertoires.

The study drew the donors from its approximately 110-subject validation cohort, separate from the approximately 700-subject first cohort. Clones were sequenced by immunoSEQ multiplex PCR, and TCRdb holds only the in-frame ones, with some missing. This repertoire shows about 140,000 clones, about 86% found once; its top ten account for about 2.8%. This CDR3 region has 16 residues. CDR1 and CDR2 from the germline V gene are MNHEY and SMNVEV (reference sequence). J lost 2 bases, V lost 6 bases, and 9 bases had no gene match. Sequencing was done on a sample of PBMCs. The TCR originated in a man aged 18 to 35 in good health and CMV-seronegative. This chain connects TRBV27 to TRBJ2-3, with 9 bases identical to TRBD1. This chain's CDR3 is CASRGPGQGHTDTQYF. CDR3 coding DNA: TGTGCCAGCAGAGGACCGGGACAGGGCCACACAGATACGCAGTATTTT.